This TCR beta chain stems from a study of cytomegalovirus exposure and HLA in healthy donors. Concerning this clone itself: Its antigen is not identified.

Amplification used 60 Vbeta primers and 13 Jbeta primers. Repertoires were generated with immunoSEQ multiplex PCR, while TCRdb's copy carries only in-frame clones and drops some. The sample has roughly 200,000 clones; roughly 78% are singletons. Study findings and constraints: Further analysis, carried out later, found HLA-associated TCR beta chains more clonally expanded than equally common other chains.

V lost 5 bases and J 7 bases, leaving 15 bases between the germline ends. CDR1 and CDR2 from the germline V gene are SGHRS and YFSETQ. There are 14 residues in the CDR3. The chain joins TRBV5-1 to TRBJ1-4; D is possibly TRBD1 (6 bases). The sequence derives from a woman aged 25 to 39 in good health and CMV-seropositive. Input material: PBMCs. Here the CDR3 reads CASSPQGMFEKLFF. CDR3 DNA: TGCGCCAGCAGTCCCCAGGGGATGTTTGAAAAACTGTTTTTT.